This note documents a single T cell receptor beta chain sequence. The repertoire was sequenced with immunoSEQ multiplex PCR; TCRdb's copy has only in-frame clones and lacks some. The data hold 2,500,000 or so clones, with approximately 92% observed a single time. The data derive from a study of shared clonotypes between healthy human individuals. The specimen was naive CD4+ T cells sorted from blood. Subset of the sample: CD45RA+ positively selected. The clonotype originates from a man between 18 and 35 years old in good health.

The CDR3: CASSQDPTGGVSYGYTF. CDR3 coding DNA: TGCGCCAGCAGCCAAGATCCCACGGGGGGGGTTAGCTATGGCTACACCTTC. The chain is built from TRBV4-3 and TRBJ1-2, with D maybe TRBD1 (5 bases). Germline values: CDR1 LGHNA, CDR2 YSLEER. The V gene lost 0 bases and the J gene lost 4 bases, with 18 bases spanning the gap. The CDR3 spans 17 residues.